Listed below are T cell receptor beta chains from one sample, sequenced in a study of CD8+ T cells in alopecia areata. Assay used: immunoSEQ multiplex PCR; TCRdb lists only in-frame clones, some missing. The sample holds around 180,000 clones, over 55% seen once. Sequences were derived from CD4+ T cells sorted from blood, sampled at week 24, from a patient treated with tofacitinib. Every receptor here comes from a human donor with alopecia areata. The CDR3 runs from the conserved cysteine through the conserved F or W. The D gene is left open where the match is weak. Where a row states a size, it is once, few, many or the class of an expanded clone; other rows omit it.

CDR3nt	CDR3aa	d_gene	abundance	v_gene	j_gene
TGCAGCGCCCTCAGGGGCCCGGGCAATGAGCAGTTCTTC	CSALRGPGNEQFF	-	-	TRBV29-1	TRBJ2-1
TGTGCCAGCAGCTTATCTACTAGCGGGGCCTACGAGCAGTACTTC	CASSLSTSGAYEQYF	TRBD2	-	TRBV7-2	TRBJ2-7
TGTGCCATCAGTGATGACAGGGGGAACACTGAAGCTTTCTTT	CAISDDRGNTEAFF	TRBD1	few	TRBV10-3	TRBJ1-1
TGTGCCTGGTCCCTGTTAGATCAGCCCCAGCATTTT	CAWSLLDQPQHF	-	-	TRBV30	TRBJ1-5
TGCGCCAGCAGCCCAAGGACATCGAACACCGGGGAGCTGTTTTTT	CASSPRTSNTGELFF	-	-	TRBV5-1	TRBJ2-2
TGTGCCTGGAGTGGACAGAACAATCAGCCCCAGCATTTT	CAWSGQNNQPQHF	-	-	TRBV30	TRBJ1-5
TGTGCCACCAGCAGAAGCGGGTCGTCGGGGGCCTACGAGCAGTACTTC	CATSRSGSSGAYEQYF	-	-	TRBV15	TRBJ2-7
TGTGCCAGCAGCGTAGGACAGCCTCAAGAGACCCAGTACTTC	CASSVGQPQETQYF	-	-	TRBV7-2	TRBJ2-5
TGTGCCAGCAGCTTTCGGGACGCTGCTAACTATGGCTACACCTTC	CASSFRDAANYGYTF	-	once	TRBV9	TRBJ1-2
TGTGCCAGCGCAAGTAGCCATCAGCCCCAGCATTTT	CASASSHQPQHF	-	-	TRBV25-1	TRBJ1-5
TGTGCCTGGAGCCTACAGTTCGACTATGGCTACACCTTC	CAWSLQFDYGYTF	-	-	TRBV30	TRBJ1-2
TGTGCCAGCAGAGGAAACGGTCAGCCCCAGCATTTT	CASRGNGQPQHF	-	-	TRBV2	TRBJ1-5
TGTGCCAGCAGTGACTACCCAGGGGAGACCCAGTACTTC	CASSDYPGETQYF	-	-	TRBV25-1	TRBJ2-5
TGTGCCAGCAGCAAAGTGGCCCTCGCAGGCTTCCGAATTTACTATGGCTACACCTTC	CASSKVALAGFRIYYGYTF	-	-	TRBV21-1	TRBJ1-2
TGTGCCAGCAGTTTGTTTCCCACTTCTCCCTATGGCTACACCTTC	CASSLFPTSPYGYTF	-	few	TRBV27	TRBJ1-2
TGCAGCGTTGGTAAGGGTTTGGGAGTGAACACTGAAGCTTTCTTT	CSVGKGLGVNTEAFF	-	-	TRBV29-1	TRBJ1-1
TGTGCCAGCAGTGATCCATTTGGCTACACCTTC	CASSDPFGYTF	-	-	TRBV2	TRBJ1-2
TGCGCCAGCAGCTTCGGGACAGGGGTTGCGAGGGGCTACACCTTC	CASSFGTGVARGYTF	TRBD1	few	TRBV5-1	TRBJ1-2
TGTGCCAGCTCGACAGGGGAGGGCACTGAAGCTTTCTTT	CASSTGEGTEAFF	TRBD1	few	TRBV7-9	TRBJ1-1
TGTGCCAGCAGCTCCGACAGGAGGGATCAGCCCCAGCATTTT	CASSSDRRDQPQHF	-	-	TRBV2	TRBJ1-5
TGTGCCAGCAGCAAACCCGGGACAGTCGCGAGCGGCTACACCTTC	CASSKPGTVASGYTF	TRBD1	-	TRBV14	TRBJ1-2
TGTGCCAGCGCCGGGGGAGGGGGCTTTTACGAGCAGTACTTC	CASAGGGGFYEQYF	-	-	TRBV25-1	TRBJ2-7
TGTGCCAGCAGCTTAGGGTCTGGGGGGACGAAAAAACTGTTTTTT	CASSLGSGGTKKLFF	-	-	TRBV11-2	TRBJ1-4
TGTGCCTGGAGCTACACAGAGAACTATGGCTACACCTTC	CAWSYTENYGYTF	-	-	TRBV30	TRBJ1-2
TGTGCCTGGAAGGGACTAGTTTACAATGAGCAGTTCTTC	CAWKGLVYNEQFF	TRBD2	few	TRBV30	TRBJ2-1
TGTGCCAGCAGCCTCGGTCCGGCCACAGATACGCAGTATTTT	CASSLGPATDTQYF	-	few	TRBV7-3	TRBJ2-3
TGCAGCGTTCACCCAGGGGGCAATCAGCCCCAGCATTTT	CSVHPGGNQPQHF	-	once	TRBV29-1	TRBJ1-5
TGCAGCGTCCCCCTGGGGGGGAGGACAGATACGCAGTATTTT	CSVPLGGRTDTQYF	TRBD2	-	TRBV29-1	TRBJ2-3
TGCAGCGTTAAGAGGGGGCGGGGGTTCGCTGAAGCTTTCTTT	CSVKRGRGFAEAFF	TRBD1	-	TRBV29-1	TRBJ1-1
TGTGCCTGGAGCGACAAGAACACTGAAGCTTTCTTT	CAWSDKNTEAFF	-	-	TRBV30	TRBJ1-1
TGTGCCAGCAGCTCAAGGAAGGGGCGCGGGAACACTGAAGCTTTCTTT	CASSSRKGRGNTEAFF	-	-	TRBV13	TRBJ1-1
TGCAGCGTTGTTAGTTGGACTAGCGGTTCCTACGAGCAGTTCTTC	CSVVSWTSGSYEQFF	TRBD2	-	TRBV29-1	TRBJ2-1
TGCAGCGTTTCCGGGATACTGAACACTGAAGCTTTCTTT	CSVSGILNTEAFF	-	-	TRBV29-1	TRBJ1-1
TGTGCCAGTAGCCCGATCGGCTATGGCTACACCTTC	CASSPIGYGYTF	-	few	TRBV19	TRBJ1-2
TGTGCCAGCAGCCCCTCCGGGACTAGTGATGGCAATGAGCAGTTCTTC	CASSPSGTSDGNEQFF	TRBD2	-	TRBV4-2	TRBJ2-1
TGTGCCAGCAGCGTAGGCCAGGGGGCGAATCAGCCCCAGCATTTT	CASSVGQGANQPQHF	TRBD1	-	TRBV9	TRBJ1-5
TGTGCCAGCAGTTATGGGAGACTAGTAGGAGAGACCCAGTACTTC	CASSYGRLVGETQYF	-	-	TRBV6-5	TRBJ2-5
TGTGCCACCAGGGCTAGCGGGGGTTTCACAGATACGCAGTATTTT	CATRASGGFTDTQYF	TRBD2	-	TRBV15	TRBJ2-3
TGTGCCAGCAGCTTAAATGCTGGCAGGTCTAACCAATACTTC	CASSLNAGRSNQYF	-	few	TRBV7-3	TRBJ1-2
TGTGCCAGCAGCTTAGAACAGACTGCCTCCTATGGCTACACCTTC	CASSLEQTASYGYTF	-	-	TRBV7-2	TRBJ1-2
TGTGCCAGCAGGGTAGCGGGGGGGTACGTCTACGAGCAGTACTTC	CASRVAGGYVYEQYF	TRBD2	-	TRBV6-5	TRBJ2-7
TGTGCCAGCAGCGAAGGGATGAACACTGAAGCTTTCTTT	CASSEGMNTEAFF	-	-	TRBV7-3	TRBJ1-1
TGCAGCGTTGGCGGGCCAGGACAGGGGGCCACCTATGGCTACACCTTC	CSVGGPGQGATYGYTF	TRBD1	-	TRBV29-1	TRBJ1-2
TGCGCCAGCAGTGGGACAAGGACTAATTCACCCCTCCACTTT	CASSGTRTNSPLHF	-	-	TRBV10-1	TRBJ1-6
TGTGCCAGCAGTCGAGAGGGGGAGGGTGAGACCCAGTACTTC	CASSREGEGETQYF	-	many	TRBV2	TRBJ2-5